This T cell receptor (beta chain) was sequenced in a study of shared clonotypes between healthy human individuals. Study-level findings and limits: Memory subsets had estimated richness that was generally smaller than that of naive subsets.

Some clones are missing from TCRdb's copy, which holds only in-frame ones; the method was immunoSEQ multiplex PCR. Of 2.3 million or so clones listed, over 90% were seen once; the top ten hold about 0.39%. Remarks on this clone: Its antigen remains unidentified.

V lost 4 bases to trimming and J lost 0 bases, with 13 bases between them. In germline, CDR1 is MNHEY, CDR2 SMNVEV (reference sequence). This CDR3 comprises 15 residues. The sample was naive CD4+ T cells from PBMCs. As to subset: CD45RA+ positively selected. The clonotype was recovered from a man between 18 and 35 years old in good health. Some clones in this sample may be carry-over from other donors' samples. The J gene is TRBJ2-7, the V gene TRBV27; a weak D match, TRBD2 (6 bases). The CDR3 DNA is TGTGCCAGCAGTTCGACCGGGGGAGGCTCCTACGAGCAGTACTTC. Residues: CASSSTGGGSYEQYF.